These 9 T cell receptor beta chains came from one sample sequenced in a study of beta chain features in type 1 diabetes. cDNA synthesis used the whole RNA isolate, giving expressed TCRB sequences. Measured with immunoSEQ multiplex PCR; TCRdb has only the in-frame clones, and not every one. Seen here are about 360,000 clones, around 12% observed once, and the top ten hold more than 0.015%. Sequences were obtained from naive CD4+ T cells from blood. These receptors came from a man between 18 and 35 years old in good health.

This clone has a handful of counts. The chain uses TRBV28 and TRBJ2-3; D remains unclear. CDR1 and CDR2 (germline): MDHEN, SYDVKM. CDR3 size: 14 residues. The V end lost 7 bases, the J end lost 1 base, and 12 bases lay between the germline ends. The CDR3: CASTTTPGTDTQYF. The CDR3 region has the DNA TGTGCCAGCACCACAACCCCCGGCACAGATACGCAGTATTTT.

The chain recombines TRBV7-2 with TRBJ2-2; 7 bases match TRBD2. CDR3 length: 15 residues. V was clipped by 4 bases and J by 3 bases; unmatched bases: 5. Germline values: CDR1 SGHTA, CDR2 FQGNSA. For the CDR3, the DNA is TGTGCCAGCAGCTCGGCGGGAGTTCACACCGGGGAGCTGTTTTTT. Translating it yields CASSSAGVHTGELFF.

This clone occurred a few times. This chain connects TRBV30 to TRBJ2-4; D not certain. V lost 4 bases and J 6 bases, leaving 10 bases between the germline ends. The CDR3 spans 12 residues. Germline V gene sequence: CDR1 GTSNPN, CDR2 SVGIG (reference sequence). CDR3 DNA: TGTGCCTGGACTAGTTCCGGAAACATTCAGTACTTC. Translating gives CAWTSSGNIQYF. Filled out from reference TRBV30 and TRBJ2-4, the complete variable domain reads SQTIHQWPATLVQPVGSPLSLECTVEGTSNPNLYWYRQAAGRGLQLLFYSVGIGQISSEVPQNLSASRPQDRQFILSSKKLLLSDSGFYLCAWTSSGNIQYFGAGTRLSVL.

This clone was found a few times. V gene TRBV9 combines with J gene TRBJ1-1; D is perhaps TRBD1 (6 bases). Trimming took off 4 bases at V and 5 bases at J, with 12 bases between the two ends. CDR1 and CDR2 (germline): SGDLS, YYNGEE. This CDR3 region has 13 residues. The CDR3 DNA reads as TGTGCCAGCAGCACACAGGGTGGAACTGAAGCTTTCTTT. It translates to CASSTQGGTEAFF.

The gene calls are TRBV29-1 and TRBJ1-2, with D tentatively TRBD1 (5 bases). V lost 1 base to trimming and J lost 6 bases, with 12 bases between them. The CDR3 length is 13 residues. In germline, CDR1 is SQVTM, CDR2 ANQGSEA. The CDR3 DNA follows: TGCAGCGTTGAAGTCAATCGGGGGGATGGCTACACCTTC. Protein: CSVEVNRGDGYTF. The full variable domain, completed using reference TRBV29-1 and TRBJ1-2, is SAVISQKPSRDICQRGTSLTIQCQVDSQVTMMFWYRQQPGQSLTLIATANQGSEATYESGFVIDKFPISRPNLTFSTLTVSNMSPEDSSIYLCSVEVNRGDGYTFGSGTRLTVV.

The rearrangement links TRBV27 to TRBJ2-1, with 9 bases matching TRBD1. CDR1 and CDR2 (germline): MNHEY, SMNVEV (reference sequence). The V gene end was trimmed by 4 bases and the J gene end by 9 bases; junction bases not matched to a gene: 7. The CDR3 extends over 14 amino acids. The CDR3, as DNA: TGTGCCAGCAGTTACCGGGGACAGGGCACTGAGCAGTTCTTC. Protein product: CASSYRGQGTEQFF.

This chain connects TRBV15 to TRBJ2-2, with a possible D match to TRBD1 (5 bases). Trimming removed 4 bases from V and 1 base from J, with 10 bases in between. The germline V gene encodes CDR1 LNHNV and CDR2 YYDKDF (reference sequence). There are 15 residues in the CDR3. The CDR3 DNA reads as TGTGCCACCAGCAAGGACACGGTGAACACCGGGGAGCTGTTTTTT. It specifies CATSKDTVNTGELFF.

The chain couples TRBV7-2 to TRBJ1-5; no clear D. V lost 4 bases and J lost 4, with 8 bases in between. This CDR3 comprises 13 residues. Germline V gene sequence: CDR1 SGHTA, CDR2 FQGNSA. CDR3 loop: CASSYAGNQPQHF. DNA of the CDR3: TGTGCCAGCAGCTATGCGGGAAATCAGCCCCAGCATTTT.

V is TRBV20-1 and J is TRBJ1-4; D is perhaps TRBD1 (6 bases). There are 11 residues in the CDR3. V dropped 5 bases and J dropped 6 bases, with 7 bases sitting between them. CDR1 is DFQATT and CDR2 is SNEGSKA in the germline V gene (reference sequence). DNA for the CDR3: TGCAGTGCTCGGACAGATGAAAAACTGTTTTTT. Translated, it gives CSARTDEKLFF.